The present T cell receptor (beta chain) was sequenced within a study of blood T cell repertoires in COVID-19. Overall study: Donors in the United States, Italy and Spain gave samples during acute or convalescent COVID-19. T cells, B-cell-depleted T cells, or PBMCs provided the cDNA or gDNA that served as material.

In the authors' methods: Amplifying reference gene primers gave estimates of nucleated cell counts. Assay: immunoSEQ multiplex PCR; the TCRdb copy retains only in-frame clones and omits some. Clone size and V and J calls were adopted from that table, with D and trimming inferred from the DNA. The sample holds some 190,000 clones, 88% seen once. Trimming removed 7 bases from V and 6 bases from J; junction bases left unmatched: 14. CDR3 length equals 16 residues. Per the germline V gene, CDR1 is MDHEN and CDR2 is SYDVKM. The sequencing input was peripheral blood. The clonotype was recovered from a man aged 18 to 29 with active or convalescent COVID-19. The chain joins TRBV28 to TRBJ2-2; 7 positions agree with TRBD1. In DNA form, the CDR3 reads TGTGCCAGCACCCTGCAGGGGGTAGTCGGGGCCGGGGAGCTGTTTTTT. As protein: CASTLQGVVGAGELFF.